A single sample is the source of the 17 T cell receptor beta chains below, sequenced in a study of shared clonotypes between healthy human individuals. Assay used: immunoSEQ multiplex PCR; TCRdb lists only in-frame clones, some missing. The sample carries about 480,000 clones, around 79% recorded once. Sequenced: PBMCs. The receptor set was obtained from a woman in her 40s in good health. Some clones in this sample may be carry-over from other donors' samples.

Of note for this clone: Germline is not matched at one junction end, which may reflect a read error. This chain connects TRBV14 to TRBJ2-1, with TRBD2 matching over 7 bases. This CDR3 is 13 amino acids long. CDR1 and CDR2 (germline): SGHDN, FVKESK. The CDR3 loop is CASSQAGRAVRIF. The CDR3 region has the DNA TGTGCCAGCAGCCAGGCAGGGAGGGCCGTAAGGATCTTC.

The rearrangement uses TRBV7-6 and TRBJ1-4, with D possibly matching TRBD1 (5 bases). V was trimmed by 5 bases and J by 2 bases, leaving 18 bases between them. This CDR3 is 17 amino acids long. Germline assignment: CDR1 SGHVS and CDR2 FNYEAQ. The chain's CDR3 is CASSRRDSGLTNEKLFF. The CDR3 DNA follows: TGTGCCAGCAGCCGCCGCGACTCGGGACTGACTAATGAAAAACTGTTTTTT.

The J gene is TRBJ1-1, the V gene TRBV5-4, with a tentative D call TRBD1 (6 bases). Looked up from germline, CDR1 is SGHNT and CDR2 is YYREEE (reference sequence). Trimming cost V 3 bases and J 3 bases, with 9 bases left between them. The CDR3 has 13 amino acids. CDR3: CASSYREDTEAFF. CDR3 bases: TGTGCCAGCAGCTACAGGGAAGACACTGAAGCTTTCTTT.

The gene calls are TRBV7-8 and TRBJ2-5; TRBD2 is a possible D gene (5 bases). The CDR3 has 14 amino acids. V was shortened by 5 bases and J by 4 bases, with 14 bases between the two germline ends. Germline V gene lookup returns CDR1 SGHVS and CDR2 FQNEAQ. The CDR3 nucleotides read TGTGCCAGCAGCCTGCAGACCCGGGGAGAGACCCAGTACTTC. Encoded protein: CASSLQTRGETQYF.

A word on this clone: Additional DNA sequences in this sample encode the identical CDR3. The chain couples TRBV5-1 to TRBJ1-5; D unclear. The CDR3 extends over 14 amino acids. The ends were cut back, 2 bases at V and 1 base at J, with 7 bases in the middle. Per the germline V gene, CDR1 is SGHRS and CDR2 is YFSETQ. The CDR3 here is CASSLDGSNQPQHF. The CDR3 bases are TGCGCCAGCAGCTTAGACGGAAGCAATCAGCCCCAGCATTTT. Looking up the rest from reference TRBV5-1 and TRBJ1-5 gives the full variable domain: KAGVTQTPRYLIKTRGQQVTLSCSPISGHRSVSWYQQTPGQGLQFLFEYFSETQRNKGNFPGRFSGRQFSNSRSEMNVSTLELGDSALYLCASSLDGSNQPQHFGDGTRLSIL.

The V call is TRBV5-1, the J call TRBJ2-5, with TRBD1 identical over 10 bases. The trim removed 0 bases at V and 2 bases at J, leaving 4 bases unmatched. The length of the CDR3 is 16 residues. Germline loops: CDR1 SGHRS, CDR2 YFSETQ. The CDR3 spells CASSLAAGQGQETQYF. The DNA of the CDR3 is TGCGCCAGCAGCTTGGCCGCGGGACAGGGGCAAGAGACCCAGTACTTC. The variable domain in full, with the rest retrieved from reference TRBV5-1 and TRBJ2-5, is KAGVTQTPRYLIKTRGQQVTLSCSPISGHRSVSWYQQTPGQGLQFLFEYFSETQRNKGNFPGRFSGRQFSNSRSEMNVSTLELGDSALYLCASSLAAGQGQETQYFGPGTRLLVL.

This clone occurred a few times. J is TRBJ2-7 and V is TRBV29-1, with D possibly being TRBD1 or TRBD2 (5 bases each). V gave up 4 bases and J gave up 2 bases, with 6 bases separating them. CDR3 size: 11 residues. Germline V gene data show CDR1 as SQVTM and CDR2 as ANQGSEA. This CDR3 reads CSVVGAYEQYF. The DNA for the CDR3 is TGCAGCGTTGTGGGGGCCTACGAGCAGTACTTC.

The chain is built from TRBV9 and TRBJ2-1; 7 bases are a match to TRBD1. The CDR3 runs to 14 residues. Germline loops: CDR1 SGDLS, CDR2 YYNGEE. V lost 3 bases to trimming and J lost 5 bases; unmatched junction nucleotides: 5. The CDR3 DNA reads TGTGCCAGCAGCGAACAGGGGTTTGACAATGAGCAGTTCTTC. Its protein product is CASSEQGFDNEQFF. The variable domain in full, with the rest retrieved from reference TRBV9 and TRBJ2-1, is DSGVTQTPKHLITATGQRVTLRCSPRSGDLSVYWYQQSLDQGLQFLIQYYNGEERAKGNILERFSAQQFPDLHSELNLSSLELGDSALYFCASSEQGFDNEQFFGPGTRLTVL.

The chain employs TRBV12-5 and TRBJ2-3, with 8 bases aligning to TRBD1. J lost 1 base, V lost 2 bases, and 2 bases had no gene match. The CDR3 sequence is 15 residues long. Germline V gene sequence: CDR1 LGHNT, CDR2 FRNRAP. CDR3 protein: CASGLQGAGTDTQYF. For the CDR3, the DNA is TGTGCTAGTGGTTTGCAGGGGGCGGGCACAGATACGCAGTATTTT.

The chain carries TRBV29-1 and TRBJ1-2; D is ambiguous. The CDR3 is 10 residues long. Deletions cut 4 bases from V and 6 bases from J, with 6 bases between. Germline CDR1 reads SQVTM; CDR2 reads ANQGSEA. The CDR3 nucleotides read TGCAGCGTTGCACACCATGGCTACACCTTC. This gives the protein CSVAHHGYTF.

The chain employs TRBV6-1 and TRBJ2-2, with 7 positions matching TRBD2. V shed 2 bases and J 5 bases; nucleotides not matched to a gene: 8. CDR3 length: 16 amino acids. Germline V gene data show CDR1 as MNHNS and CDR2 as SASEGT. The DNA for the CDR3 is TGTGCCAGCAGTGAATTAGGCGGGGGAAGTACCGGGGAGCTGTTTTTT. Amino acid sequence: CASSELGGGSTGELFF.

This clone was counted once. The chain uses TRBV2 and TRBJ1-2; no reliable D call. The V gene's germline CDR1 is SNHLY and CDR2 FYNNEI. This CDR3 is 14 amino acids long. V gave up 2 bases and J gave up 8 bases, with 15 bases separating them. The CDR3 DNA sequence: TGTGCCAGCAGTGAAAGTCTAGGGATAGGAGGCTACACCTTC. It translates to CASSESLGIGGYTF. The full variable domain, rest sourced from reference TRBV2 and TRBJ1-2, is EPEVTQTPSHQVTQMGQEVILRCVPISNHLYFYWYRQILGQKVEFLVSFYNNEISEKSEIFDDQFSVERPDGSNFTLKIRSTKLEDSAMYFCASSESLGIGGYTFGSGTRLTVV.

This CDR3 is CASSQGGIYTGELFF. The CDR3, as DNA: TGTGCCAGCAGCCAAGGGGGCATATACACCGGGGAGCTGTTTTTT. J is TRBJ2-2 and V is TRBV4-2; perhaps TRBD1 as D (5 bases). Germline loops: CDR1 LGHNA, CDR2 YNFKEQ. This CDR3 is 15 amino acids long. The V and J ends lost 1 base and 3 bases respectively, with 9 bases between them.

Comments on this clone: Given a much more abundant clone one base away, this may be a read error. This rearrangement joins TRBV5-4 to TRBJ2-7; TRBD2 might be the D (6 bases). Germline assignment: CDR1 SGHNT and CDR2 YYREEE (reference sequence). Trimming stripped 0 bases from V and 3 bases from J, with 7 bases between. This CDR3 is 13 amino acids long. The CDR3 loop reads CASSLGGDYEQYF. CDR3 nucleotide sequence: TGTGCCAGCAGCTTGGGGGGGGACTACGAGCAGTACTTC.

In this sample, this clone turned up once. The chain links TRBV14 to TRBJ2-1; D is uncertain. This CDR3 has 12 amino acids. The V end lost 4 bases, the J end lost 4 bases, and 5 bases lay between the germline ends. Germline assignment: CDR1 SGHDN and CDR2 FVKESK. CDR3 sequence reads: CASSRYYNEQFF. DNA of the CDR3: TGTGCCAGCAGCCGCTATTACAATGAGCAGTTCTTC. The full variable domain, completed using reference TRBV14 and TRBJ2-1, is EAGVTQFPSHSVIEKGQTVTLRCDPISGHDNLYWYRRVMGKEIKFLLHFVKESKQDESGMPNNRFLAERTGGTYSTLKVQPAELEDSGVYFCASSRYYNEQFFGPGTRLTVL.

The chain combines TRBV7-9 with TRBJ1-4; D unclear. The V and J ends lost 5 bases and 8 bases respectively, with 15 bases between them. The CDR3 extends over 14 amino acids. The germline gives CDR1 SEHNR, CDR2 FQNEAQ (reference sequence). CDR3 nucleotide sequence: TGTGCCAGCAGCCCGGGGTACCCCGGGGAAAAACTGTTTTTT. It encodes CASSPGYPGEKLFF.

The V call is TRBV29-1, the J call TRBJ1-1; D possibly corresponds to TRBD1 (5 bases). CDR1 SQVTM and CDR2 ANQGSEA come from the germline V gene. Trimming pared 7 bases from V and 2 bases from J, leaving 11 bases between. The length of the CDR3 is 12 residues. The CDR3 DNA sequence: TGCAGCGGCTACAGGATAAACACTGAAGCTTTCTTT. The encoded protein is CSGYRINTEAFF.